This T cell receptor (beta chain) was sequenced during a study of response to subunit inactivated influenza vaccine. Study-wide results and caveats: Researchers suggested that each seasonal influenza vaccination recruits few new T cells.

Ten or more counts support this clonotype. The antigen is not known. Germline assignment: CDR1 SGHTA and CDR2 FQGNSA. V lost 4 bases and J lost 2; bases outside the gene matches: 3. The CDR3 consists of 15 residues. TCRdb recomputed calls from the RT-PCR reads with MiXCR, one row per CDR3 protein. The table lists around 520,000 distinct CDR3 sequences, less than 30% of them singletons. Source: CD4+ T cells sorted from PBMCs, taken roughly 5 days after vaccination. The origin of this receptor is a man aged 50 to 59 who received an inactivated influenza vaccine. The rearrangement links TRBV7-2 to TRBJ2-5; 11 nucleotides align to TRBD1. Written as DNA, the CDR3 is TGTGCCAGCAGCTACGGACAGGGGGCGCAAGAGACCCAGTACTTC. The encoded protein is CASSYGQGAQETQYF.